This T cell receptor beta chain was recorded in a study of T-cell reconstitution after alpha-beta-depleted transplantation in children. J gave up 5 bases and V 5 bases, and 9 bases lay outside the gene matches. CDR3 length equals 16 residues. Preparation of the TCRbeta library involved a method that used unique molecular identifiers. TCRdb passed the PCR reads through MiXCR, listing each CDR3 protein once. This sample carries 190,000 or so distinct CDR3 sequences, roughly 15% of them seen once, and the ten largest clones take 13%. The TCR was taken from a human donor who donated a stem cell graft to a child with acute lymphoblastic leukemia. Material: PBMCs from the stem cell graft donor, obtained from the stem cell graft. J is TRBJ1-4 and V is TRBV12-3 or TRBV12-4, with TRBD1 matching 9 bases. CDR3 nucleotides: TGTGCCAGCAGTAAGGGAGGACAGGGGCCCAATGAAAAACTGTTTTTT. It yields the protein CASSKGGQGPNEKLFF.